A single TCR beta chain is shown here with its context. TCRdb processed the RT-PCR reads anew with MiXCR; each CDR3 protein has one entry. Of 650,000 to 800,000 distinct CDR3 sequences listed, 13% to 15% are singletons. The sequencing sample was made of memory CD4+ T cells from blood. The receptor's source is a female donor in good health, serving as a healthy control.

The CDR3 region is CATSFIPTATLDEKLFF. Written as DNA, the CDR3 is TGTGCCACCAGCTTTATCCCCACAGCTACCCTCGATGAAAAACTGTTTTTT. This chain joins TRBV15 and TRBJ1-4, with D unclear. This CDR3 comprises 17 residues. Germline V CDR1 and CDR2: LNHNV, YYDKDF (reference sequence). V was pared by 5 bases and J by 6 bases, with 22 bases between.